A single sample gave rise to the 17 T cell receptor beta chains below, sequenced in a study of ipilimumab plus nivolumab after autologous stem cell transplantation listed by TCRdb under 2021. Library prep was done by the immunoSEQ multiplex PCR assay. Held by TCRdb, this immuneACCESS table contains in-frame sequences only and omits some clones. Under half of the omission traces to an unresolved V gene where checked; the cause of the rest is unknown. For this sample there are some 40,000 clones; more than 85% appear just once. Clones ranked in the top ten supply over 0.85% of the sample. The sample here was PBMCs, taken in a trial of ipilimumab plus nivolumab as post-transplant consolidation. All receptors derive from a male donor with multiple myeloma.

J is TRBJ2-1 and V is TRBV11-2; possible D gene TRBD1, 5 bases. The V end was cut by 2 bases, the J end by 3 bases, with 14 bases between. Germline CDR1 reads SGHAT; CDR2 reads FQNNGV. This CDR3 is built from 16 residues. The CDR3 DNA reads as TGTGCCAGCAGCTTACTAGGGGCAGGGTACTACAATGAGCAGTTCTTC. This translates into CASSLLGAGYYNEQFF.

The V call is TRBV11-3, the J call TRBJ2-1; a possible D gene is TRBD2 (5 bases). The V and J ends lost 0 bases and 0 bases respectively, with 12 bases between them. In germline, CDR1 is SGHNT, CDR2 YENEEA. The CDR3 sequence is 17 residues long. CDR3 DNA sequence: TGTGCCAGCAGCTTAGATCAAGCGGCGAGCTCCTACAATGAGCAGTTCTTC. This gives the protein CASSLDQAASSYNEQFF.

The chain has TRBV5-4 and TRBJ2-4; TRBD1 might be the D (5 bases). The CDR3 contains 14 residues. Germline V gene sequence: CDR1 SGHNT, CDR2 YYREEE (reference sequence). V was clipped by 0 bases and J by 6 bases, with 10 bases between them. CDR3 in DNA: TGTGCCAGCAGCTTGGTGGGGCAGCGAAACATTCAGTACTTC. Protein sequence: CASSLVGQRNIQYF.

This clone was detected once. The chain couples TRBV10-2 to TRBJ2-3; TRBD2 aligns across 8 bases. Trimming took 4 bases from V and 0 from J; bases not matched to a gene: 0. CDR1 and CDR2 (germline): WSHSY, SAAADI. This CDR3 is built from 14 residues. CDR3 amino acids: CASSVAGSTDTQYF. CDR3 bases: TGCGCCAGCAGTGTAGCGGGGAGCACAGATACGCAGTATTTT.

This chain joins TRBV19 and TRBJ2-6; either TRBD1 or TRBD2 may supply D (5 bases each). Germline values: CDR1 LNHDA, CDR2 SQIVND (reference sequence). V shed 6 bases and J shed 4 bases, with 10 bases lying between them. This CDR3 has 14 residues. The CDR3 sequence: CASRGTAGANVLTF. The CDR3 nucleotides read TGTGCCAGTAGGGGGACCGCCGGGGCCAACGTCCTGACTTTC.

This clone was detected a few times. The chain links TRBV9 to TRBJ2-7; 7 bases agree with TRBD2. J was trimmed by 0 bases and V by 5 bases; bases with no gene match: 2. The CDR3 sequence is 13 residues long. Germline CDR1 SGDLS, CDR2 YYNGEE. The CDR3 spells CASSPSGSYEQYF. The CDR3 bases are TGTGCCAGCAGTCCTAGCGGCTCCTACGAGCAGTACTTC. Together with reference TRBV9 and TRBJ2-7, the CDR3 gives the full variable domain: DSGVTQTPKHLITATGQRVTLRCSPRSGDLSVYWYQQSLDQGLQFLIQYYNGEERAKGNILERFSAQQFPDLHSELNLSSLELGDSALYFCASSPSGSYEQYFGPGTRLTVT.

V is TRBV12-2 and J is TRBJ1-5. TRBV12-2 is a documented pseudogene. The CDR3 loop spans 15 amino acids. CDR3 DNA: TGTGCAAGTCGCTTGGGGGGTACCATCAATCAGCCCCAGCATTTT. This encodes CASRLGGTINQPQHF.

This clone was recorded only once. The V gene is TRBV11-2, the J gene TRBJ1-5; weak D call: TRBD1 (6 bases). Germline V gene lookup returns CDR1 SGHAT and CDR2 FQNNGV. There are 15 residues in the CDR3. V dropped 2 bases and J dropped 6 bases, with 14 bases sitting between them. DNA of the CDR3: TGTGCCAGCAGCTTAAGTTGGGGGGGGCCTCAGCCCCAGCATTTT. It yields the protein CASSLSWGGPQPQHF.

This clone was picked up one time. The CDR3 bases are TGTGCCAGCAGCCCCGGGACCCTGTTTAGGGAGGTGAACACTGAAGCTTTCTTT. Its protein product is CASSPGTLFREVNTEAFF. The chain combines TRBV7-9 with TRBJ1-1, with D possibly TRBD1 on 5 matching bases. The CDR3 has 18 amino acids. Trimming cost V 5 bases and J 0 bases, with 22 bases left between them. Germline V lookup: CDR1 SEHNR, CDR2 FQNEAQ (reference sequence).

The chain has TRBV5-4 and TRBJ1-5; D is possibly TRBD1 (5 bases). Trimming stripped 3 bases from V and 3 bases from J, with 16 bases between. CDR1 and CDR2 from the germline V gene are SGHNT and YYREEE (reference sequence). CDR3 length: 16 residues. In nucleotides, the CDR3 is TGTGCCAGCAGCTACCGGGACGGAGGCCCCAATCAGCCCCAGCATTTT. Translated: CASSYRDGGPNQPQHF. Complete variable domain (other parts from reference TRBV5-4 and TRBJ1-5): ETGVTQSPTHLIKTRGQQVTLRCSSQSGHNTVSWYQQALGQGPQFIFQYYREEENGRGNFPPRFSGLQFPNYSSELNVNALELDDSALYLCASSYRDGGPNQPQHFGDGTRLSIL.

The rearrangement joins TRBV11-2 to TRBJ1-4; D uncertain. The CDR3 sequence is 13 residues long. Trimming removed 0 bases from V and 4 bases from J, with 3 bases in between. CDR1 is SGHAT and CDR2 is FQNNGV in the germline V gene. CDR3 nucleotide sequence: TGTGCCAGCAGCTTAGAGGTTAATGAAAAACTGTTTTTT. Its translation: CASSLEVNEKLFF.

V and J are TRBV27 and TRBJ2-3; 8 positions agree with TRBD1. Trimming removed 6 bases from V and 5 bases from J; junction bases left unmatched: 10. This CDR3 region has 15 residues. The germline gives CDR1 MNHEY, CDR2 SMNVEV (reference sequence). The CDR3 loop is CASRNGQGRVDTQYF. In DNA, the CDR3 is TGTGCCAGCAGAAACGGACAGGGAAGGGTAGATACGCAGTATTTT.

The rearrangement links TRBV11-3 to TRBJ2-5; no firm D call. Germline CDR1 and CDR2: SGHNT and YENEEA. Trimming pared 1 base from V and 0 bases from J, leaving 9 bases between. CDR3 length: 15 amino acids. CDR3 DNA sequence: TGTGCCAGCAGCTTAGGGCAGGCAAACCAAGAGACCCAGTACTTC. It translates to CASSLGQANQETQYF.

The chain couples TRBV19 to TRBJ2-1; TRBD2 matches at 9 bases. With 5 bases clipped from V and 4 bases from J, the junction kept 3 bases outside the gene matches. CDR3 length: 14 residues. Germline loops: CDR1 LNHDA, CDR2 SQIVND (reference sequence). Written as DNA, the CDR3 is TGTGCCAGTAGTTATAGCGGGAGATACAATGAGCAGTTCTTC. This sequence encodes CASSYSGRYNEQFF. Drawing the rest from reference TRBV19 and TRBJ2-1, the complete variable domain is DGGITQSPKYLFRKEGQNVTLSCEQNLNHDAMYWYRQDPGQGLRLIYYSQIVNDFQKGDIAEGYSVSREKKESFPLTVTSAQKNPTAFYLCASSYSGRYNEQFFGPGTRLTVL.

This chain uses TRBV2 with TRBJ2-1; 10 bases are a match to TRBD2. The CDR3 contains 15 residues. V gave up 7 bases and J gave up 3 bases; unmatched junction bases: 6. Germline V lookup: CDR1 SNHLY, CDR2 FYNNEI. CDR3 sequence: CASTRSSGSYNEQFF. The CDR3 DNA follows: TGTGCCAGCACCCGGTCTAGCGGGAGCTACAATGAGCAGTTCTTC.

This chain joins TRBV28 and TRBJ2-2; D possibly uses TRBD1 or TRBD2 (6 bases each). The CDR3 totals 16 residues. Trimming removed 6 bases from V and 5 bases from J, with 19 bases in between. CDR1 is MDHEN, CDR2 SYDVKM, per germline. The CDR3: CASRRRRGSLTGELFF. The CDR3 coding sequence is TGTGCCAGCAGAAGACGGAGGGGGAGTCTGACCGGGGAGCTGTTTTTT.

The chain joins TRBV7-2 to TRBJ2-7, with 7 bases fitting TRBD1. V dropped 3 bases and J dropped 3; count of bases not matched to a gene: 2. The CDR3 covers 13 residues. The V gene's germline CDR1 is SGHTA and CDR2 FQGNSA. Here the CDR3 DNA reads TGTGCCAGCAGCTTTAACAGGGGCTACGAGCAGTACTTC. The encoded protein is CASSFNRGYEQYF. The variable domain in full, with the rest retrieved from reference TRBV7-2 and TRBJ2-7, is GAGVSQSPSNKVTEKGKDVELRCDPISGHTALYWYRQSLGQGLEFLIYFQGNSAPDKSGLPSDRFSAERTGGSVSTLTIQRTQQEDSAVYLCASSFNRGYEQYFGPGTRLTVT.